The sequence of this T cell receptor (beta chain) was determined in a study of chemoradiotherapy in HPV16-positive cancers. Study-wide background: Functional T-cell assays on two HPV16-positive patients' cells defined candidate HPV-specific clones and common TCR motifs.

Repeated repertoire sampling spanned the course of chemoradiotherapy. The ends were cut back, 2 bases at V and 0 bases at J, with 14 bases in the middle. CDR1 and CDR2 (germline): SGHRS, YFSETQ. This CDR3 is built from 16 residues. TCRdb keeps only in-frame clones here, not all; method: immunoSEQ multiplex PCR. The sample carries tens of thousands of clones, 85% to 90% recorded once. The specimen was blood, collected from a patient who underwent chemoradiotherapy. This sequence originates from a human donor with HPV-associated anogenital cancer. The rearrangement joins TRBV5-1 to TRBJ1-1; D remains unclear. This chain's CDR3 is CASSLASGSMNTEAFF. CDR3 coding DNA: TGCGCCAGCAGCTTAGCGTCAGGCAGCATGAACACTGAAGCTTTCTTT.